The rows below give T cell receptor beta chains drawn from one sample of a study of OX40 agonist ivuxolimab in advanced cancers. Assay: immunoSEQ multiplex PCR; the TCRdb copy retains only in-frame clones and omits some. Among tens of thousands of clones listed, about nine tenths were seen once. Sequenced here: CD4+ or CD8+ T cells sorted from blood, sampled in a trial of the OX40 agonist ivuxolimab. The receptors here all came from an adult with an advanced solid tumor such as melanoma, head and neck, liver or kidney cancer. Each CDR3 is given with its conserved first and last residue. Fields, in order: D gene, J gene, clone size, V gene, CDR3 protein, CDR3 DNA. D genes are given only for firm matches. Clone size is given for some rows only: seen once, a few or many times, or a class if the clone is expanded.

>-|TRBJ1-1|-|TRBV5-4
CASSKGGNTEAFF
TGTGCCAGCAGTAAAGGGGGGAACACTGAAGCTTTCTTT
>TRBD1|TRBJ1-1|-|TRBV18
CASNGQGAEAFF
TGTGCCAGCAACGGACAGGGGGCTGAAGCTTTCTTT
>-|TRBJ2-7|-|TRBV9
CASSLYAASSYEQYF
TGTGCCAGCAGCCTTTACGCCGCGAGCTCCTACGAGCAGTACTTC
>TRBD2|TRBJ2-7|-|TRBV13
CASSFWLAGDGDEQYF
TGTGCCAGCAGCTTTTGGCTAGCGGGAGATGGAGACGAGCAGTACTTC
>-|TRBJ2-7|-|TRBV5-6
CASSPGVDGQQYF
TGTGCCAGCAGCCCAGGGGTTGATGGACAGCAGTACTTC
>-|TRBJ2-4|once|TRBV7-3
CASRQSGSRDGIQYF
TGTGCCAGCAGGCAATCCGGCTCCCGGGACGGCATTCAGTACTTC
>TRBD1|TRBJ2-1|-|TRBV10-2
CASSPDRNNEQFF
TGCGCCAGTTCCCCGGACAGGAACAATGAGCAGTTCTTC
>-|TRBJ1-2|once|TRBV6-1
CASSEGLLGYGYTF
TGTGCCAGCAGTGAAGGACTGCTAGGCTATGGCTACACCTTC
>-|TRBJ1-2|-|TRBV6-6
CASSYRQTNNYGYTF
TGTGCCAGCAGTTACAGGCAAACAAATAACTATGGCTACACCTTC
>TRBD1|TRBJ1-5|-|TRBV30
CAWSSDRHSNQPQHF
TGTGCCTGGAGTTCGGACAGGCATAGCAATCAGCCCCAGCATTTT
>TRBD1|TRBJ2-2|-|TRBV29-1
CSTRTGDTGELFF
TGCAGCACCCGGACAGGGGACACCGGGGAGCTGTTTTTT
>TRBD2|TRBJ2-1|-|TRBV7-6
CASSLTPGTSHNEQFF
TGTGCCAGCAGCCTAACCCCCGGGACTAGTCACAATGAGCAGTTCTTC
>-|TRBJ2-7|once|TRBV6-5
CASSPPPPGEQYF
TGTGCCAGCAGCCCACCCCCCCCGGGCGAGCAGTACTTC
>TRBD1|TRBJ2-1|-|TRBV6-1
CASRLDRGTYNEQFF
TGTGCCAGCAGACTGGACAGGGGAACCTACAATGAGCAGTTCTTC
>-|TRBJ2-7|few|TRBV5-6
CASSLGIAVGYYEQYF
TGTGCCAGCAGCTTGGGGATAGCGGTGGGCTATTACGAGCAGTACTTC
>TRBD1|TRBJ1-2|few|TRBV6-1
CASHRVRGFF
TGTGCCAGCCATAGGGTCAGGGGGTTTTTC
>-|TRBJ1-1|once|TRBV9
CASSVGIGRNTEAFF
TGTGCCAGCAGCGTAGGTATAGGGAGGAACACTGAAGCTTTCTTT
>TRBD2|TRBJ2-2|-|TRBV7-2
CASSWTSGRNTGELFF
TGTGCCAGCAGCTGGACTAGCGGGAGGAACACCGGGGAGCTGTTTTTT
>TRBD2|TRBJ2-1|-|TRBV5-1
CASSLGLAGGVSNEQFF
TGCGCCAGCAGCTTGGGACTAGCGGGAGGGGTTTCCAATGAGCAGTTCTTC
>TRBD1|TRBJ2-7|-|TRBV30
CAWGQGPYEQYF
TGTGCCTGGGGACAGGGGCCCTACGAGCAGTACTTC
>-|TRBJ2-1|-|TRBV11-3
CASSSLPYNEQFF
TGTGCCAGCAGCTCTCTCCCTTACAATGAGCAGTTCTTC
>-|TRBJ2-5|-|TRBV4-2
CASSNLAVIQETQYF
TGTGCCAGCAGCAACCTAGCAGTCATACAAGAGACCCAGTACTTC
>-|TRBJ2-7|-|TRBV6-1
CASSEREFYEQYF
TGTGCCAGCAGTGAAAGGGAGTTCTACGAGCAGTACTTC
>TRBD1|TRBJ2-7|-|TRBV28
CASAGTGRPYEQYF
TGTGCCAGCGCGGGGACAGGGCGGCCGTACGAGCAGTACTTC
>TRBD1|TRBJ2-7|-|TRBV7-3
CASSHPRDRGYEQYF
TGTGCCAGCAGCCACCCTAGGGACAGGGGATACGAGCAGTACTTC
>-|TRBJ2-3|-|TRBV15
CATSRDVAGGSDTQYF
TGTGCCACCAGCAGAGATGTCGCAGGGGGGTCAGATACGCAGTATTTT
>-|TRBJ2-2|-|TRBV6-5
CASSYWSDTGELFF
TGTGCCAGCAGTTATTGGTCCGACACCGGGGAGCTGTTTTTT
>-|TRBJ1-1|-|TRBV23-1
CASSHYWNTMNTEAFF
TGCGCCAGCAGTCATTATTGGAATACTATGAACACTGAAGCTTTCTTT
>-|TRBJ2-7|-|TRBV6-6
CASSYAGRRSYEQYF
TGTGCCAGCAGTTACGCCGGGAGACGCTCCTACGAGCAGTACTTC